The clone carrying this T cell receptor (beta chain) was detected only a few times. Its antigen remains unknown. These data originate in a study of T cells in Graves' hyperthyroidism and ophthalmopathy. RNA transcripts gave rise to amplified TCR beta CDR3 regions. Using the HTBI primer set, a first-round RT-PCR was run on the TCR CDR3. TCRdb fed the multiplex PCR reads into MiXCR, producing one record per CDR3 protein. The data contain more than 300,000 distinct CDR3 sequences, about 18% of them seen just once; the ten biggest clones take up more than 30%. Regarding the study as a whole: The model forecast ophthalmopathy, anticipating it by a median approximately 6.2 months before onset.

The CDR3 totals 14 residues. In germline, CDR1 is DFQATT, CDR2 SNEGSKA (reference sequence). The ends were cut back, 6 bases at V and 4 bases at J, with 19 bases in the middle. The study left out patients who had uncontrolled infection, other autoimmune disease, pregnancy or lactation. This chain uses TRBV20-1 with TRBJ2-7; perhaps TRBD2 as D (5 bases). Sequencing was carried out using blood. The receptor's source is a woman aged 25 to 39 with Graves' hyperthyroidism that later progressed to Graves' ophthalmopathy. The chain's CDR3 is CSAYLVGSGYEQYF. DNA of the CDR3: TGCAGTGCCTACCTAGTAGGGTCGGGGTACGAGCAGTACTTC.